This T cell receptor beta chain originates from a study of blood T cell repertoires in COVID-19. As for the study in general: Samples came from the United States, Italy and Spain, spanning acute and convalescent COVID-19. T cells, B-cell-depleted T cells, or PBMCs provided the cDNA or gDNA that served as material.

Methods used by the authors: How many nucleated cells were present was estimated from reference gene primer amplification. Generated by immunoSEQ multiplex PCR, the TCRdb table keeps only in-frame clones and is missing some. The DNA gave D and trimming, while V, J and clone size come from that table. The sample yields about 170,000 clones, more than 65% seen once. The CDR3 sequence is 16 residues long. Trimming took 2 bases from V and 4 from J, leaving 14 bases between them. Germline CDR1 reads KGHSH; CDR2 reads LQKENI. This clonotype originated in a man aged 65-85 years with active or convalescent COVID-19. The rearrangement links TRBV18 to TRBJ2-2, with D maybe TRBD2 (5 bases). Sequencing was carried out using peripheral blood. The CDR3 is CASSPGAPGITGELFF. The CDR3 bases are TGTGCCAGCTCACCAGGAGCACCCGGGATCACCGGGGAGCTGTTTTTT.